A single sample is the source of the 27 T cell receptor beta chains below, sequenced in a study of T cells in Graves' hyperthyroidism and ophthalmopathy. TCR beta CDR3 sequences were amplified from RNA transcripts. During a first-round RT-PCR of the TCR CDR3, the HTBI primer set was used. TCRdb independently ran MiXCR on the multiplex PCR reads; one entry per CDR3 protein. The sample contains approximately 520,000 distinct CDR3 sequences, roughly a quarter of which appear only once. Sequenced material: blood. These receptor sequences come from a woman in her 30s with Graves' ophthalmopathy.

As DNA, the CDR3 is TGTGCCAGCAGTTTATTCGGTGGATATAGCAATCAGCCCCAGCATTTT. Translating it yields CASSLFGGYSNQPQHF. This chain joins TRBV28 and TRBJ1-5, with unresolved D. V lost 1 base and J 0 bases, leaving 10 bases between the germline ends. Germline CDR1 reads MDHEN; CDR2 reads SYDVKM. The CDR3 sequence is 16 residues long.

V usage is TRBV11-2 and J usage is TRBJ2-7; 8 bases align to TRBD2. CDR1 is SGHAT and CDR2 is FQNNGV in the germline V gene. The CDR3 runs to 14 residues. The V and J ends lost 5 bases and 6 bases, in that order; junction bases with no gene match: 9. In DNA form, the CDR3 reads TGTGCCAGCAGCCCTATAGCGGGACTTGGCGAGCAGTACTTC. Residues: CASSPIAGLGEQYF.

This clonotype was observed at least ten times. The gene calls are TRBV4-1 and TRBJ2-2; the match to TRBD2 covers 13 bases. Germline V lookup: CDR1 MGHRA, CDR2 YSYEKL. CDR3 length: 17 amino acids. V shed 4 bases, J shed 4 bases, and the junction held 6 bases outside the gene matches. CDR3 bases: TGCGCCAGCAGCCGCTGGGGACTAGCGGGACCCACCGGGGAGCTGTTTTTT. Protein product: CASSRWGLAGPTGELFF.

The gene calls are TRBV4-2 and TRBJ2-2; D might be TRBD2 (6 bases). Germline V gene data show CDR1 as LGHNA and CDR2 as YNFKEQ. This CDR3 is built from 15 residues. V was shortened by 1 base and J by 6 bases, with 12 bases between the two germline ends. The CDR3 DNA is TGTGCCAGCAGCCAAGCGACTAGTGGGTCCGGGGAGCTGTTTTTT. Translating it yields CASSQATSGSGELFF.

The sample holds many counts of this clonotype. The chain recombines TRBV11-2 with TRBJ2-5; D is undetermined. The CDR3 is 12 residues long. V was cut by 2 bases and J by 7 bases, with 8 bases left in between. The germline gives CDR1 SGHAT, CDR2 FQNNGV. The CDR3, as DNA: TGTGCCAGCAGCTTAATCAGCCCGACCCAGTACTTC. Protein product: CASSLISPTQYF.

This clonotype was seen at least ten times. The chain uses TRBV28 and TRBJ2-5, with TRBD1 matching 8 bases. The CDR3 covers 17 residues. Germline loops: CDR1 MDHEN, CDR2 SYDVKM. With V trimmed by 5 bases and J by 3 bases, 14 bases remained unmatched. The CDR3 DNA reads TGTGCCAGCAGTCAAATTCACTTTCCGGGACAGGAAGAGACCCAGTACTTC. Protein: CASSQIHFPGQEETQYF.

This clonotype was recorded at least ten times. The genes are TRBV7-2 and TRBJ2-7; D ambiguous. Deletions cut 5 bases from V and 3 bases from J, with 14 bases between. The CDR3 length is 14 residues. The germline V gene encodes CDR1 SGHTA and CDR2 FQGNSA. CDR3 residues: CASSPARLGYEQYF. CDR3 coding DNA: TGTGCCAGCAGCCCCGCGCGCCTCGGCTACGAGCAGTACTTC.

About this clonotype itself: Just one base apart from a much larger clone, this may be a read error. The chain employs TRBV27 and TRBJ1-5, with 8 bases identical to TRBD1. The CDR3 is 17 residues long. Per germline, CDR1 MNHEY and CDR2 SMNVEV (reference sequence). In DNA, the CDR3 is TGTGCCAGCAGTACAGGACAGGGCATTAATTTCAATCAGCCCGAGCATTTT. Translated, it gives CASSTGQGINFNQPEHF.

This clonotype was seen more than once but under ten times. This may arise from a read error, as a much more abundant clone is one base away. This chain connects TRBV29-1 to TRBJ2-7; D gene ambiguous. V was trimmed by 1 base and J by 6 bases, leaving 4 bases between them. The CDR3 is 10 residues long. Germline CDR1 SQVTM, CDR2 ANQGSEA. The CDR3 region is CSVEAGEQYF. The CDR3 DNA follows: TGCAGCGTTGAAGCCGGCGAGCAGTACTTC.

V usage is TRBV4-1 and J usage is TRBJ2-2; maybe TRBD2 (7 bases). The CDR3 is 16 amino acids. The V gene's germline CDR1 is MGHRA and CDR2 YSYEKL. Trimming shortened V by 7 bases and J by 4 bases, and 19 bases separated the two germline ends. CDR3 in amino acids: CASNHGRGAGTGELFF. CDR3 DNA: TGCGCCAGCAACCACGGCCGGGGGGCAGGCACCGGGGAGCTGTTTTTT.

This clonotype was seen more than once but under ten times. The rearrangement links TRBV12-3 or TRBV12-4 to TRBJ1-5, with D maybe TRBD1 (5 bases). The CDR3 has 15 amino acids. V lost 4 bases and J 0 bases, leaving 10 bases between the germline ends. CDR3 region: CASSWGSLSNQPQHF. As DNA, the CDR3 is TGTGCCAGCAGTTGGGGGTCGCTTAGCAATCAGCCCCAGCATTTT.

This chain joins TRBV6-1 and TRBJ2-5; a possible D gene is TRBD2 (6 bases). V gave up 6 bases and J gave up 1 base, with 12 bases separating them. The CDR3 is 14 residues long. Germline V gives CDR1 MNHNS, CDR2 SASEGT. CDR3 loop: CASSPGTFQETQYF. In DNA form, the CDR3 reads TGTGCCAGCAGCCCCGGGACTTTCCAAGAGACCCAGTACTTC.

There are many counts of this clonotype. The V and J genes are TRBV27 and TRBJ1-5; D unresolved. The CDR3 is made up of 14 amino acids. Trimming stripped 0 bases from V and 4 bases from J, with 7 bases between. Germline V gene data show CDR1 as MNHEY and CDR2 as SMNVEV (reference sequence). The CDR3, as DNA: TGTGCCAGCAGTTTATCGGCAGCAAATCAGCCCCAGCATTTT. It specifies CASSLSAANQPQHF.

In the case of this clonotype: Given a much more abundant clone one base away, this may be a read error. The rearrangement uses TRBV7-3 and TRBJ1-6; weak D call: TRBD1 (5 bases). V was shortened by 6 bases and J by 9 bases, with 15 bases between the two germline ends. The CDR3 spans 14 residues. Germline CDR1 and CDR2: SGHTA and FQGTGA. The chain's CDR3 is CASRMLDGASPLHF. In DNA, the CDR3 is TGTGCCAGCAGGATGCTTGATGGGGCTTCACCCCTCCACTTT. The variable domain in full, with the rest retrieved from reference TRBV7-3 and TRBJ1-6, is GAGVSQTPSNKVTEKGKYVELRCDPISGHTALYWYRQSLGQGPEFLIYFQGTGAADDSGLPNDRFFAVRPEGSVSTLKIQRTERGDSAVYLCASRMLDGASPLHFGNGTRLTVT.

This clonotype was counted many times. V is TRBV6-5 and J is TRBJ1-1, with D perhaps TRBD1 (6 bases). This CDR3 has 11 residues. From germline, CDR1 is MNHEY and CDR2 SVGAGI. V lost 8 bases and J lost 4, with 8 bases in between. The CDR3 sequence is CASGRGTEAFF. In DNA form, the CDR3 reads TGTGCCAGCGGCAGGGGCACTGAAGCTTTCTTT.

The gene calls are TRBV12-3 or TRBV12-4 and TRBJ2-7; D ambiguous. The CDR3 runs to 12 residues. V was trimmed by 5 bases and J by 3 bases, leaving 8 bases between them. CDR3: CASSIIIYEQYF. CDR3 bases: TGTGCCAGCAGTATAATCATCTACGAGCAGTACTTC.

This clonotype has just a few counts. The chain is built from TRBV7-2 and TRBJ2-7; D not resolved. V lost 5 bases and J 4 bases, leaving 9 bases between the germline ends. Germline V gives CDR1 SGHTA, CDR2 FQGNSA. The CDR3 extends over 12 amino acids. CDR3: CASSATRYEQYF. The CDR3 coding sequence is TGTGCCAGCAGCGCTACCAGATACGAGCAGTACTTC.

This clonotype was picked up many times. The V gene is TRBV7-2, the J gene TRBJ2-7; D is perhaps TRBD2 (6 bases). The CDR3 is 12 residues long. The germline CDR1 and CDR2 sequences are SGHTA and FQGNSA. V was shortened by 1 base and J by 8 bases, with 9 bases between the two germline ends. In DNA form, the CDR3 reads TGTGCCAGCAGCTTAGAGGCGGGACAGCAGTACTTC. Its protein is CASSLEAGQQYF.

This clonotype was observed many times. This chain uses TRBV5-1 with TRBJ2-5; D gene uncertain. Trimming took off 4 bases at V and 2 bases at J, with 6 bases between the two ends. The CDR3 is 12 amino acids. Germline V gene lookup returns CDR1 SGHRS and CDR2 YFSETQ. The CDR3 protein is CASSVQQETQYF. The CDR3 DNA follows: TGCGCCAGCAGCGTCCAACAAGAGACCCAGTACTTC.

This clonotype was seen repeatedly, ten times or more. This chain connects TRBV4-1 to TRBJ1-2; no clear D. Per the germline V gene, CDR1 is MGHRA and CDR2 is YSYEKL. The CDR3 spans 15 residues. V dropped 2 bases and J dropped 4 bases, with 14 bases sitting between them. CDR3 nucleotide sequence: TGCGCCAGCAGCCAACGGACTGCGGCCTCCTATGGCTACACCTTC. As protein: CASSQRTAASYGYTF.

This clonotype was counted at least ten times. The chain couples TRBV20-1 to TRBJ2-7, with 9 positions matching TRBD1. Trimming at V came to 3 bases and at J to 2 bases, leaving 11 bases not matched to a gene. CDR1 and CDR2 (germline): DFQATT, SNEGSKA (reference sequence). This CDR3 contains 16 residues. The CDR3 coding sequence is TGCAGTGCTAGCGATCTGTTTAGGACAGGGGCCTACGAGCAGTACTTC. Translating it yields CSASDLFRTGAYEQYF.

In its sample, this clonotype was seen once. A much larger clone differs by one base, so this may be a read error. J is TRBJ2-5 and V is TRBV29-1; D remains unclear. The germline gives CDR1 SQVTM, CDR2 ANQGSEA. The CDR3 length is 14 residues. Trimming pared 1 base from V and 1 base from J, leaving 10 bases between. The CDR3 sequence: CSVEGDRIQETQYF. CDR3 bases: TGCAGCGTTGAAGGGGATCGGATCCAAGAGACCCAGTACTTC.

In this sample, this clonotype turned up many times. V and J are TRBV20-1 and TRBJ1-6; 8 bases are shared with TRBD1. V lost 2 bases and J lost 8; bases outside the gene matches: 5. Germline V CDR1 and CDR2: DFQATT, SNEGSKA (reference sequence). CDR3 length: 14 residues. In DNA, the CDR3 is TGCAGTGCTAGATCGGACAGGGAGTATTCACCCCTCCACTTT. This sequence encodes CSARSDREYSPLHF.

CDR3 loop: CATAGGRGQVSTEAFF. In DNA form, the CDR3 reads TGTGCCACCGCAGGAGGCAGGGGGCAGGTTAGCACTGAAGCTTTCTTT. The chain uses TRBV19 and TRBJ1-1, with 8 positions matching TRBD1. The CDR3 totals 16 residues. The V gene end was trimmed by 10 bases and the J gene end by 4 bases; junction bases not matched to a gene: 17. Germline lookup yields CDR1 LNHDA and CDR2 SQIVND (reference sequence).

The chain joins TRBV7-9 to TRBJ2-7, with D perhaps TRBD2 (5 bases). Deletions cut 4 bases from V and 6 bases from J, with 16 bases between. Germline V CDR1 and CDR2: SEHNR, FQNEAQ (reference sequence). CDR3 length equals 14 residues. The CDR3 region is CASSSPPEGTEQYF. In nucleotides, the CDR3 is TGTGCCAGCAGCTCCCCACCTGAGGGCACCGAGCAGTACTTC.

This clonotype was seen only a few times. This chain connects TRBV11-2 to TRBJ1-2; 8 positions match TRBD1. V trimming: 4 bases; J trimming: 4 bases; junction bases outside the gene matches: 8. Germline CDR1 reads SGHAT; CDR2 reads FQNNGV. The CDR3 has 15 residues. The CDR3 DNA reads TGTGCCAGCAGCTCGATCAGGGGGCGATTCTATGGCTACACCTTC. Translated: CASSSIRGRFYGYTF. The whole variable domain, filled in from reference TRBV11-2 and TRBJ1-2, reads EAGVAQSPRYKIIEKRQSVAFWCNPISGHATLYWYQQILGQGPKLLIQFQNNGVVDDSQLPKDRFSAERLKGVDSTLKIQPAKLEDSAVYLCASSSIRGRFYGYTFGSGTRLTVV.

In this sample, this clonotype turned up a few times. This chain uses TRBV27 with TRBJ1-6; D call uncertain. Trimming cost V 10 bases and J 1 base, with 11 bases left between them. Germline V gene lookup returns CDR1 MNHEY and CDR2 SMNVEV (reference sequence). The CDR3 sequence is 14 residues long. The CDR3 coding sequence is TGTGCCACCTCGTGGGGTTCCTATAATTCACCCCTCCACTTT. This codes for CATSWGSYNSPLHF.